One TCR beta chain is described in this entry. The sample is drawn from a study of Tregs in tolerant kidney transplant recipients. Profiled with immunoSEQ multiplex PCR; TCRdb holds only in-frame clones, not every one. This table holds under 85,000 clones, 85% to 90% found once. From germline, CDR1 is MRHNA and CDR2 SNTAGT. V shed 2 bases and J shed 3 bases, with 6 bases lying between them. CDR3 size: 13 residues. J is TRBJ2-3 and V is TRBV6-4; D not resolved. Sequences were derived from CD4+ T cells from blood, sampled before the transplant. The receptor's source is a human donor who received a combined kidney and bone marrow transplant. This CDR3 is CASSDQMTDTQYF. For the CDR3, the DNA is TGTGCCAGCAGTGACCAGATGACAGATACGCAGTATTTT.